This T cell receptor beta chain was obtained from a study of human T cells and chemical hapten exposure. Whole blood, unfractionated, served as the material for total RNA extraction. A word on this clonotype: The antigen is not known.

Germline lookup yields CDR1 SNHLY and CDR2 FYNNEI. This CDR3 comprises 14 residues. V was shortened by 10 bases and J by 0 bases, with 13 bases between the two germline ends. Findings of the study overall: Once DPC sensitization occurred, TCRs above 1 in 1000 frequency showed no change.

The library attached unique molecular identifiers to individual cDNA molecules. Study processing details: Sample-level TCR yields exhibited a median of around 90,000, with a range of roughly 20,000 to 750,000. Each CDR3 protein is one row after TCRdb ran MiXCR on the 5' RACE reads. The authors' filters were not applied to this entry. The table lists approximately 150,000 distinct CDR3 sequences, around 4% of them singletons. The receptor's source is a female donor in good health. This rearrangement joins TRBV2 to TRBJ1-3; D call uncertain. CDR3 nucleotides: TGTGCCACCACAAGAAGCTTCTCTGGAAACACCATATATTTT. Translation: CATTRSFSGNTIYF.